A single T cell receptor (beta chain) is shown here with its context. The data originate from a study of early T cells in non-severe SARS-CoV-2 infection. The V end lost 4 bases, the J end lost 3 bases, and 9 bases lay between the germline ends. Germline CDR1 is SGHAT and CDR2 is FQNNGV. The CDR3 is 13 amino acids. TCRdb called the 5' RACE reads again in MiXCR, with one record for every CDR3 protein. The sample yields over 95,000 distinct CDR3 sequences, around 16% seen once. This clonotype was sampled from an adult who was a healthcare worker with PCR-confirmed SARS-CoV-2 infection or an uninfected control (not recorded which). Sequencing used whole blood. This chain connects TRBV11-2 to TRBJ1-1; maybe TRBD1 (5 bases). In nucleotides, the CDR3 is TGTGCCAGCAGCTCACCGGGGGACACTGAAGCTTTCTTT. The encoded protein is CASSSPGDTEAFF.